Below are 9 T cell receptor beta chains sequenced from a single sample in a study of radiation and T cells in renal cell carcinoma. TCRdb keeps only in-frame clones here, not all; method: immunoSEQ multiplex PCR. Among approximately 140,000 clones, less than 85% were seen once, and the ten largest hold 20% to 25%. The time point denotes: baseline pretreatment blood. Sample treatment: 15 Gy SBRT to primary tumor, nephrectomy 4 weeks later. The input for sequencing was blood, taken from a patient whose treatment included radiotherapy and nephrectomy. The origin of the receptors is a woman between 50 and 59 years old with renal cell carcinoma.

This clone was detected a few times. The V call is TRBV7-9, the J call TRBJ2-1; 9 bases map to TRBD1. In germline, CDR1 is SEHNR, CDR2 FQNEAQ (reference sequence). V gave up 3 bases and J gave up 12 bases; unmatched junction bases: 3. The CDR3 has 12 residues. The CDR3 here is CASSFNRGRQFF. CDR3 bases: TGTGCCAGCAGCTTCAACAGGGGGCGGCAGTTCTTC. Full variable domain (rest looked up from reference TRBV7-9 and TRBJ2-1): DTGVSQNPRHKITKRGQNVTFRCDPISEHNRLYWYRQTLGQGPEFLTYFQNEAQLEKSRLLSDRFSAERPKGSFSTLEIQRTEQGDSAMYLCASSFNRGRQFFGPGTRLTVL.

The rearrangement links TRBV7-8 to TRBJ2-5; D remains ambiguous. CDR1 and CDR2 (germline): SGHVS, FQNEAQ. Trimming removed 6 bases at V and 2 bases at J, with 13 bases between. The CDR3 spans 14 residues. The CDR3: CASSRARDQETQYF. CDR3 DNA: TGTGCCAGCAGTCGAGCTAGGGATCAAGAGACCCAGTACTTC.

The chain couples TRBV6-1 to TRBJ2-1, with 8 bases fitting TRBD2. The germline V gene encodes CDR1 MNHNS and CDR2 SASEGT. The CDR3 extends over 14 amino acids. After removal of 6 bases from V and 8 bases from J, the junction contained 9 bases not matched to a gene. The CDR3 DNA is TGTGCCAGCAGGGGAGGACTAGCTGGAGATGAGCAGTTCTTC. It translates to CASRGGLAGDEQFF.

This chain connects TRBV6-4 to TRBJ1-1; 8 positions match TRBD1. V lost 3 bases, J lost 3 bases, and 15 bases stayed unmatched. Germline CDR1 is MRHNA and CDR2 is SNTAGT. The CDR3 extends over 18 amino acids. Here the CDR3 reads CASSEHYRGSNPDTEAFF. CDR3 in DNA: TGTGCCAGCAGTGAACATTACAGGGGGTCTAACCCGGACACTGAAGCTTTCTTT.

This clone was found a few times. The chain recombines TRBV27 with TRBJ1-2; no clear D. CDR3 length: 11 residues. V shed 5 bases and J shed 8 bases, with 9 bases lying between them. Germline-derived CDR1 and CDR2 are MNHEY and SMNVEV (reference sequence). In DNA form, the CDR3 reads TGTGCCAGCAGTCTTAGGAGGGGCTACACCTTC. This sequence encodes CASSLRRGYTF.

The rearrangement links TRBV4-1 to TRBJ2-5; 7 bases fit TRBD1. V trimming: 0 bases; J trimming: 1 base; junction bases outside the gene matches: 8. CDR3 length equals 17 residues. The germline V gene has CDR1 MGHRA and CDR2 YSYEKL. CDR3 sequence reads: CASSQEETGKAQETQYF. The CDR3 DNA reads TGCGCCAGCAGCCAAGAAGAGACAGGGAAGGCCCAAGAGACCCAGTACTTC.

The genes are TRBV14 and TRBJ1-3; D is unclear. Germline loops: CDR1 SGHDN, CDR2 FVKESK. This CDR3 spans 14 amino acids. V lost 5 bases to trimming and J lost 0 bases, with 8 bases between them. The CDR3 DNA sequence: TGTGCCAGCAGCGCCCACTACTCTGGAAACACCATATATTTT. Protein sequence: CASSAHYSGNTIYF.

In its sample, this clone was seen once. The J gene is TRBJ2-2, the V gene TRBV7-2; 12 bases map to TRBD1. There are 15 residues in the CDR3. CDR1 and CDR2 (germline): SGHTA, FQGNSA. With V trimmed by 4 bases and J by 6 bases, 3 bases remained unmatched. The CDR3 nucleotides are TGTGCCAGCAGCTGGGACAGGGGGCTTTCCGGGGAGCTGTTTTTT. Residues: CASSWDRGLSGELFF.

This CDR3 is CASSYASEKNYGYTF. As DNA, the CDR3 is TGTGCCAGCAGTTACGCATCAGAGAAAAACTATGGCTACACCTTC. This chain connects TRBV6-6 to TRBJ1-2; no firm D call. V dropped 2 bases and J dropped 2 bases, with 12 bases sitting between them. The CDR3 has 15 amino acids. Germline values: CDR1 MNHNY, CDR2 SVGAGI (reference sequence).